This T cell receptor beta chain was found in a study of PD-1 blockade in classical Hodgkin lymphoma. CDR1 SEHNR and CDR2 FQNEAQ come from the germline V gene (reference sequence). V was cut by 1 base and J by 4 bases, with 10 bases left in between. CDR3 length equals 14 residues. Assay: immunoSEQ multiplex PCR; the TCRdb copy retains only in-frame clones and omits some. The table records 25,000 to 35,000 clones, 80% to 90% of them present only once. Time point here: cycle 4 day 1 (C4D1), after five to seven weeks of nivolumab. Every patient relapsed after autologous stem cell transplantation, and brentuximab vedotin exposure varied. CD4+ T cells were purified from thawed PBMCs by magnetic negative selection.

The receptor comes from a human donor with classical Hodgkin lymphoma. This chain links TRBV7-9 with TRBJ1-1; a weak D match, TRBD1 (5 bases). This sample comprised CD4+ T cells from blood, obtained before the fourth cycle of nivolumab. The CDR3 DNA sequence: TGTGCCAGCAGCTTAGGTGGGCAGGGCACTGAAGCTTTCTTT. Its protein is CASSLGGQGTEAFF.